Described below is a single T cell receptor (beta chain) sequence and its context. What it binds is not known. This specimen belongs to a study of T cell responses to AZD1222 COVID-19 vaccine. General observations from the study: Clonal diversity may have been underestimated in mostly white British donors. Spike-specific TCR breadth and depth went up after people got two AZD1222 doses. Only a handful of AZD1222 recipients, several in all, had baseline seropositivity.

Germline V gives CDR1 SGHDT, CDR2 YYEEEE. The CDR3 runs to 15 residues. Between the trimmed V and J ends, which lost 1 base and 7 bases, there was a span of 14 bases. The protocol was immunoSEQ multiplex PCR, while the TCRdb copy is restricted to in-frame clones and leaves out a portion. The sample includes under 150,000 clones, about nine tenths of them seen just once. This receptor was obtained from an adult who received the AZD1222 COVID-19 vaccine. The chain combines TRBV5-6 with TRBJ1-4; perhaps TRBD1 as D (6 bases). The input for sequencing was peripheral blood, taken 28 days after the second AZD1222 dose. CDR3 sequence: CASSLWFGGGEKLFF. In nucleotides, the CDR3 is TGTGCCAGCAGCTTGTGGTTCGGGGGCGGTGAAAAACTGTTTTTT.